Listed here are 9 T cell receptor beta chains from one sample, sequenced in a study of cytomegalovirus exposure and HLA in healthy donors. PCR primers comprised 60 Vbeta and 13 Jbeta primers. Using immunoSEQ multiplex PCR, the repertoire was profiled, and TCRdb retains in-frame clones only, with some absent. The sample has about 150,000 clones; around three quarters are singletons. The specimen sequenced was PBMCs. The source is a woman in her fifties or sixties in good health and CMV-seropositive.

The chain has TRBV5-1 and TRBJ1-1; 8 bases are a match to TRBD1. Germline V lookup: CDR1 SGHRS, CDR2 YFSETQ. V lost 0 bases to trimming and J lost 4 bases; unmatched junction nucleotides: 8. This CDR3 contains 16 residues. The CDR3 is CASSLALQGASTEAFF. CDR3 DNA: TGCGCCAGCAGCTTGGCTCTCCAGGGGGCCAGCACTGAAGCTTTCTTT. Together with reference TRBV5-1 and TRBJ1-1, the CDR3 gives the full variable domain: KAGVTQTPRYLIKTRGQQVTLSCSPISGHRSVSWYQQTPGQGLQFLFEYFSETQRNKGNFPGRFSGRQFSNSRSEMNVSTLELGDSALYLCASSLALQGASTEAFFGQGTRLTVV.

This rearrangement joins TRBV28 to TRBJ1-1, with D maybe TRBD1 (6 bases). In germline, CDR1 is MDHEN, CDR2 SYDVKM. CDR3 size: 12 residues. V was shortened by 6 bases and J by 4 bases, with 9 bases between the two germline ends. The CDR3: CASSRDITEAFF. As DNA, the CDR3 is TGTGCCAGCAGCAGGGACATCACTGAAGCTTTCTTT.

The V gene is TRBV2, the J gene TRBJ1-1, with 7 bases that match TRBD1. J gave up 4 bases and V 5 bases, and 7 bases lay outside the gene matches. Germline lookup yields CDR1 SNHLY and CDR2 FYNNEI. The CDR3 consists of 14 residues. The CDR3 DNA follows: TGTGCCAGCAGTTCGAGCAGGGGGTCCACTGAAGCTTTCTTT. Translation gives CASSSSRGSTEAFF.

This clone was detected only a few times. The V and J genes are TRBV4-3 and TRBJ1-1, with TRBD1 identical over 7 bases. CDR1 and CDR2 from the germline V gene are LGHNA and YSLEER. After removal of 1 base from V and 7 bases from J, the junction contained 6 bases not matched to a gene. The CDR3 spans 14 residues. CDR3 coding DNA: TGCGCCAGCAGCCAAGGTAGGGGGCGGATTGAAGCTTTCTTT. Translating gives CASSQGRGRIEAFF.

Concerning this clone itself: The junction departs from germline at one end; a sequencing error may be responsible. V usage is TRBV7-8 and J usage is TRBJ2-1; 10 nucleotides match TRBD2. Germline lookup yields CDR1 SGHVS and CDR2 FQNEAQ. CDR3 length equals 14 residues. CDR3 in DNA: TGTGCCATCAGCGGGGGGGCCTCGAAACCTGAGCAGTTCTTC. This encodes CAISGGASKPEQFF. Full variable domain (rest looked up from reference TRBV7-8 and TRBJ2-1): GAGVSQSPRYKVAKRGQDVALRCDPISGHVSLFWYQQALGQGPEFLTYFQNEAQLDKSGLPSDRFFAERPEGSVSTLKIQRTQQEDSAVYLCAISGGASKPEQFFGPGTRLTVL.

This clone was seen a handful of times. The genes are TRBV4-1 and TRBJ1-2; 7 bases are a match to TRBD1. CDR3 size: 15 residues. Germline V gives CDR1 MGHRA, CDR2 YSYEKL. Trimming cost V 0 bases and J 6 bases; bases outside gene matches: 7. The CDR3 is CASSQDLTGEDGYTF. DNA for the CDR3: TGCGCCAGCAGCCAAGATCTAACAGGGGAGGATGGCTACACCTTC.

Only one count was recorded for this clone. The rearrangement uses TRBV2 and TRBJ2-1; D may be TRBD2 (5 bases). The CDR3 totals 13 residues. The ends were cut back, 8 bases at V and 4 bases at J, with 12 bases in the middle. Germline V lookup: CDR1 SNHLY, CDR2 FYNNEI. The CDR3 region has the DNA TGTGCCAGCCCAGGACTGGAGTACAATGAGCAGTTCTTC. This gives the protein CASPGLEYNEQFF.

The J gene is TRBJ2-1, the V gene TRBV6-6; no firm D call. CDR1 is MNHNY and CDR2 is SVGAGI in the germline V gene (reference sequence). V shed 6 bases and J shed 9 bases, with 12 bases lying between them. The CDR3 runs to 12 residues. This chain's CDR3 is CASSYLGGEQFF. CDR3 coding DNA: TGTGCCAGCAGCTACCTCGGTGGTGAGCAGTTCTTC.

This chain connects TRBV18 to TRBJ2-2; 7 nucleotides agree with TRBD1. The CDR3 loop spans 17 amino acids. The V and J ends lost 3 bases and 6 bases, in that order; junction bases with no gene match: 13. The germline V gene has CDR1 KGHSH and CDR2 LQKENI. Here the CDR3 reads CASSPATGRSDSGELFF. CDR3 bases: TGTGCCAGCTCACCGGCGACAGGGAGAAGTGATTCCGGGGAGCTGTTTTTT.